Listed below are T cell receptor beta chains from one sample, sequenced in a study of blood T cell repertoires in COVID-19. TCRdb keeps only in-frame clones here, not all; method: immunoSEQ multiplex PCR. The sample shows under 300,000 clones, 82% of them seen only once. Material: peripheral blood. The receptors derive from a woman older than 75 with active or convalescent COVID-19. CDR3s include the opening cysteine and the closing phenylalanine or tryptophan. D genes are given only for firm matches. Clone size is stated in some rows and not others, as once, few, many or a class when expanded.

D,J,V,size,DNA,CDR3
TRBD1,TRBJ1-6,TRBV2,.,TGTGCCGGTAATACAGGGGAATCACCCCTCCACTTT,CAGNTGESPLHF
TRBD1,TRBJ1-4,TRBV5-1,.,TGCGCCAGCAGCTCGCTCGGACAGGGGGTTGAAAAACTGTTTTTT,CASSSLGQGVEKLFF
.,TRBJ2-3,TRBV5-1,.,TGCGCCAGCTACAGGAGTGTCAGCACAGATACGCAGTATTTT,CASYRSVSTDTQYF
.,TRBJ2-7,TRBV11-2,.,TGTGCCAGCAGCTCATTGAACTATAGACGCAATACGACCTACGAGCAGTACTTC,CASSSLNYRRNTTYEQYF
TRBD1,TRBJ2-1,TRBV7-8,once,TGTGCCAGCAGCTTACCCGCCTACAGGGGCGTCAATGAGCAGTTCTTC,CASSLPAYRGVNEQFF
TRBD1,TRBJ2-2,TRBV2,.,TGTGCCAGCGTTGGACAGGGATCGGTAGGGGAGCTGTTTTTT,CASVGQGSVGELFF
.,TRBJ1-3,TRBV3-1/TRBV3-2,.,TGTGCCAGCAGCCCCCCGTGGGCGGGTGGAAACACCATATATTTT,CASSPPWAGGNTIYF
TRBD1,TRBJ1-1,TRBV18,.,TGTGCCAGCTCAACACGGACAGGGGGCACTGAAGCTTTCTTT,CASSTRTGGTEAFF
.,TRBJ2-1,TRBV5-1,.,TGCGCCAGCACCAGTTCGGGAATCCTGGGTTACAATGAGCAGTTCTTC,CASTSSGILGYNEQFF
TRBD1,TRBJ1-1,TRBV11-2,.,TGTGCCAGCAGCTTACCAACAGGGGCTCAGGCTTTCTTT,CASSLPTGAQAFF
TRBD1,TRBJ1-6,TRBV5-1,few,TGCGCCAGCAGGCACGGGACAGGGGATAATTCACCCCTCCACTTT,CASRHGTGDNSPLHF
TRBD1,TRBJ2-2,TRBV6-5,.,TGTGCCAGCAGGCGGGACAGGGCAACCGGGGAGCTGTTTTTT,CASRRDRATGELFF
.,TRBJ1-1,TRBV19,.,TGTGCCAGTAGCCGTCGAGGAGTCACTGAAGCTTTCTTT,CASSRRGVTEAFF
.,TRBJ1-6,TRBV14,.,TGTGCCAGCAGCCAGGACAGTTATTCACCCCTCCACTTT,CASSQDSYSPLHF
TRBD1,TRBJ2-5,TRBV28,.,TGTGTCTCGTGCGGACAGGGATACCGGGAGACCCAGTACTTC,CVSCGQGYRETQYF
TRBD1,TRBJ1-1,TRBV5-1,.,TGCGCCAGCAGCTTGATCGGACAGGGCGACACTGAAGCTTTCTTT,CASSLIGQGDTEAFF
.,TRBJ2-7,TRBV18,once,TGTGCCAGCTCACCAGCAGGGAACTCATGGTACTTC,CASSPAGNSWYF
.,TRBJ2-1,TRBV6-5,.,TGTGCCAGCAGTTACGTAACGGGGGTTGGGGAGCAGTTCTTC,CASSYVTGVGEQFF
TRBD2,TRBJ2-3,TRBV24-1,.,TGTGCCACCAGTGATATAGCGGGGGGGCCTGGAGATACGCAGTATTTT,CATSDIAGGPGDTQYF
.,TRBJ1-2,TRBV5-4,once,TGTGCCAGCAGCTCCGGACAGAACAACTATGGCTACACCTTC,CASSSGQNNYGYTF
.,TRBJ2-2,TRBV24-1,many,TGTGCCACCAGTGAAGGGGTCATGAACACCGGGGAGCTGTTTTTT,CATSEGVMNTGELFF
.,TRBJ1-5,TRBV24-1,.,TGTGCCACCAGTGAGGGGGCGTATAGCAATCAGCCCCAGCATTTT,CATSEGAYSNQPQHF
TRBD1,TRBJ1-1,TRBV6-5,.,TGTGCCAGCAGTCGGGACAGGATTGGTGAAGCTTTCTTT,CASSRDRIGEAFF
TRBD2,TRBJ2-5,TRBV28,.,TGTGCCAGCAGTTCGACGTGGACTAGCGGTACATTCGAAGAGACCCAGTACTTC,CASSSTWTSGTFEETQYF
TRBD1,TRBJ1-5,TRBV19,.,TGTGCCAGTAGTATCCTGCTGGGTCCCAGGGGGTCAGCGGCTAATCAGCCCCAGCATTTT,CASSILLGPRGSAANQPQHF
.,TRBJ1-2,TRBV20-1,once,TGCAGTGCCGTCGTTGACATTGGCTACACCTTC,CSAVVDIGYTF
.,TRBJ2-2,TRBV5-1,.,TGCGCCAGCAGCCCCACCGCGACGAACACCGGGGAGCTGTTTTTT,CASSPTATNTGELFF
.,TRBJ1-4,TRBV7-7,.,TGTGCTAGCTCCCCCAGGGTAAATGAAAAACTGTTTTTT,CASSPRVNEKLFF
.,TRBJ1-4,TRBV21-1,.,TGTGCCAGCAGCAAATCCTTCCTTGGTGGGGCGGTAGATGAAAAACTGTTTTTT,CASSKSFLGGAVDEKLFF
TRBD1,TRBJ2-1,TRBV18,few,TGTGCCAGCTCACCGGGGGGACAGGGAGGGAATGAGCAGTTCTTC,CASSPGGQGGNEQFF
TRBD1,TRBJ1-3,TRBV3-1/TRBV3-2,.,TGTGCCAGCAGCCACCACTCGACAGGGCCCTCTGGAAACACCATATATTTT,CASSHHSTGPSGNTIYF
TRBD2,TRBJ2-7,TRBV4-1,few,TGCGCCAGCAGCCGAATCGTAGCGGGAACGGGCGGGGGGTACGAGCAGTACTTC,CASSRIVAGTGGGYEQYF
TRBD1,TRBJ1-2,TRBV2,.,TGTGCCAGCGCTATGGACAGGGGCGACTATGGCTACACCTTC,CASAMDRGDYGYTF
TRBD1,TRBJ2-7,TRBV5-1,.,TGCGCCAGCAGCGCCTGGACAGGGTTCGAGCAGTACTTC,CASSAWTGFEQYF
.,TRBJ1-4,TRBV2,.,TGTGCCAGCAGTAGGGACACCGCGGCAACTAATGAAAAACTGTTTTTT,CASSRDTAATNEKLFF
TRBD1,TRBJ1-1,TRBV30,.,TGTGCTACGGACAGGGGTTTGACTGAAGCTTTCTTT,CATDRGLTEAFF
.,TRBJ1-1,TRBV3-1/TRBV3-2,.,TGTGCCAGCAGCCATACAGAGAACACTGAAGCTTTCTTT,CASSHTENTEAFF
.,TRBJ1-1,TRBV5-4,.,TGTGCCAGCAGACGATCAGGGGAGAGGAACACTGAAGCTTTCTTT,CASRRSGERNTEAFF
TRBD1,TRBJ1-2,TRBV5-4,.,TGTGCCAGCAGCCGTGGACAGGGGTTTGGCTACACCTTC,CASSRGQGFGYTF
.,TRBJ1-1,TRBV4-1,.,TGCGCCAGCAGCCAAGATCGGCGCGTACAGGGTGTGAACACTGAAGCTTTCTTT,CASSQDRRVQGVNTEAFF
TRBD2,TRBJ2-5,TRBV4-1,.,TGCGCCAGCAGCCAAGAGTATAAGACGGGAGGGCTGGAGACCCAGTACTTC,CASSQEYKTGGLETQYF
TRBD1,TRBJ1-6,TRBV5-4,.,TGTGCCAGCAGCCCACGGACAGGGGGCGCAGGTTCACCCCTCCACTTT,CASSPRTGGAGSPLHF
.,TRBJ1-6,TRBV5-1,.,TGCGCCAGCAGCCGTGGGAGCACACCCCTCCACTTT,CASSRGSTPLHF
.,TRBJ1-1,TRBV4-1,.,TGCGCCAGCAGCCAAGATCGTGCCCGCGGTAAGCGGGCTTTCTTT,CASSQDRARGKRAFF
TRBD2,TRBJ2-3,TRBV2,.,TGTGCCAGCAAGCGGTCTAGCGGGGGGGCAGATACGCAGTATTTT,CASKRSSGGADTQYF
TRBD1,TRBJ2-3,TRBV2,.,TGTGCCAGCGGTAGACAGGGGCCAAGCACAGATACGCAGTATTTT,CASGRQGPSTDTQYF
.,TRBJ1-1,TRBV6-1,.,TGTGCCAGCAGTGAAAACTTAGGCAGGGGGAACACTGAAGCTTTCTTT,CASSENLGRGNTEAFF
.,TRBJ1-4,TRBV3-1/TRBV3-2,.,TGTGCCAGCAGCCGCGGGCTAGCAACTAATGAAAAACTGTTTTTT,CASSRGLATNEKLFF
.,TRBJ2-5,TRBV10-1,.,TGCGCCAGCAGAAGGGCCCGGGGATGGGCCCAGTACTTC,CASRRARGWAQYF
TRBD1,TRBJ1-6,TRBV9,.,TGTGCCAGCAGCGCCCTGGGACAGGCGGATTCACCCCTCCACTTT,CASSALGQADSPLHF
TRBD2,TRBJ2-3,TRBV5-1,.,TGCGCCAGCAGCACACTAGCGTTAGGGAGCACAGATACGCAGTATTTT,CASSTLALGSTDTQYF
.,TRBJ1-2,TRBV11-2,.,TGTGCCAGCAGCCCCGGAACTGAGGGCTATGGCTACACCTTC,CASSPGTEGYGYTF
.,TRBJ1-2,TRBV19,few,TGTGCCAGTACCGAGGAATCGGGGTTCGTCTATGGCTACACCTTC,CASTEESGFVYGYTF